Listed below are T cell receptor beta chains from one sample, sequenced in a study of shared clonotypes between healthy human individuals. The data were produced by immunoSEQ multiplex PCR, yet TCRdb's version contains in-frame clones alone and is incomplete. Altogether millions of clones are present, approximately 93% being singletons, with the ten largest covering under 0.45%. What was sequenced was naive CD4+ T cells from PBMCs. These receptors were taken from a man aged 18 to 35 in good health. Some clones in this sample may be carry-over from other donors' samples. Each CDR3 is given with its conserved first and last residue. The D gene is left open where the match is weak. Clone size is shown for a subset of rows, as once, few, many or a class of expanded clone.

clone size	V gene	J gene	D gene	CDR3 DNA	CDR3 protein
-	TRBV9	TRBJ2-2	-	TGTGCCAGCAGCCCCCAGCTAGCGCTGAACACCGGGGAGCTGTTTTTT	CASSPQLALNTGELFF
-	TRBV11-2	TRBJ2-1	-	TGTGCCAGCACCGGATCGGTGAGCTCCTACAATGAGCAGTTCTTC	CASTGSVSSYNEQFF
-	TRBV7-2	TRBJ2-7	TRBD2	TGTGCCAGCAGCTTTGGGACTAGCGGGGCAACTTTGTTCGAGCAGTACTTC	CASSFGTSGATLFEQYF
-	TRBV28	TRBJ1-1	-	TGTGCCAGCAGTTCCGACAGGTCGGCGAACACTGAAGCTTTCTTT	CASSSDRSANTEAFF
-	TRBV7-2	TRBJ1-2	-	TGTGCCAGCAGGGCTCAGGTTGGGCTCTATGGCTACACCTTC	CASRAQVGLYGYTF
-	TRBV27	TRBJ2-3	-	TGTGCCAGCAGTCTACGTGCGTATACGCAGTATTTT	CASSLRAYTQYF
few	TRBV30	TRBJ1-1	-	TGTGCCTGGAGTGTAATTAGTCGTAACACTGAAGCTTTCTTT	CAWSVISRNTEAFF
-	TRBV6-4	TRBJ2-2	TRBD1	TGTGCCAGCACCGGACAGGGGGACGGAACCGGGGAGCTGTTTTTT	CASTGQGDGTGELFF
-	TRBV9	TRBJ2-3	TRBD2	TGTGCCAGCAGCGGTGATAGCGGGAGGGCCGGGGATACGCAGTATTTT	CASSGDSGRAGDTQYF
-	TRBV6-1	TRBJ1-1	TRBD1	TGTGCCAGCAGTGTAAACCAGGGGGGGACTGAAGCTTTCTTT	CASSVNQGGTEAFF
-	TRBV9	TRBJ1-1	-	TGTGCCAGCAGCCCCCAGGGGAGAGGCGCTGAAGCTTTCTTT	CASSPQGRGAEAFF
-	TRBV14	TRBJ2-5	-	TGTGCCAGCAGCCGACGGGCCCTAGCAGACCAAGAGACCCAGTACTTC	CASSRRALADQETQYF
-	TRBV15	TRBJ2-3	TRBD2	TGTGCCACCAGCACTGGGGGACTAGCGGGAGTCGTAGATACGCAGTATTTT	CATSTGGLAGVVDTQYF
-	TRBV2	TRBJ2-7	-	TGTGCCAGCAGTGAAGCCAGCTCCGGGCGGCTCTCCTACGAGCAGTACTTC	CASSEASSGRLSYEQYF
-	TRBV11-2	TRBJ2-1	TRBD2	TGTGCCAGCAGCTTAGGCGCCTCCCTAGCGGGTGGGACTGAGCAGTTCTTC	CASSLGASLAGGTEQFF
-	TRBV28	TRBJ1-3	-	TGTGCCAGCAGTCTTGGAAGGGGAAACACCATATATTTT	CASSLGRGNTIYF
-	TRBV27	TRBJ2-7	-	TGTGCCAGCAGTACCCGGGACCGTCGCTCCTACGAGCAGTACTTC	CASSTRDRRSYEQYF
-	TRBV5-5	TRBJ1-4	TRBD1	TGTGCCAGCAGCCGCCGTCCCGGGACAGGGGTAGGAAATGAAAAACTGTTTTTT	CASSRRPGTGVGNEKLFF
-	TRBV9	TRBJ2-2	TRBD2	TGTGCCAGCAGCGTTATGGGCCTAGCGGTAGGGGAGCTGTTTTTT	CASSVMGLAVGELFF
-	TRBV5-1	TRBJ2-7	-	TGCGCCAGCAGCTTGGGTCGGCCCCAAGCCTACGAGCAGTACTTC	CASSLGRPQAYEQYF
-	TRBV5-1	TRBJ1-1	TRBD1	TGCGCCAGCAGCCGACAGGGTTCGAACACTGAAGCTTTCTTT	CASSRQGSNTEAFF
-	TRBV6-6	TRBJ2-1	-	TGTGCCGGGTCGGATTCCTACAATGAGCAGTTCTTC	CAGSDSYNEQFF
-	TRBV4-1	TRBJ1-1	TRBD1	TGCGCCAGCAGCCAACCAATACAGGGGAGGGTTGAAGCTTTCTTT	CASSQPIQGRVEAFF
-	TRBV6-5	TRBJ2-1	TRBD2	TGTGCCAGCAGTAGCCGGGACTACCCGTACAATGAGCAGTTCTTC	CASSSRDYPYNEQFF
-	TRBV15	TRBJ2-3	-	TGTGCCACTACCGGGCCTGACGGACCAGATACGCAGTATTTT	CATTGPDGPDTQYF
once	TRBV25-1	TRBJ2-4	-	TGTGCCAGCAGTGAATTCGGCGGGATATCTCCGGCCAAAAACATTCAGTACTTC	CASSEFGGISPAKNIQYF
-	TRBV15	TRBJ2-2	-	TGTGCCACCAGCAGAGTAGTTGGCGGACGTACCGGGGAGCTGTTTTTT	CATSRVVGGRTGELFF
-	TRBV5-6	TRBJ2-5	TRBD2	TGTGCCAGCAGCCCCCCGACTAGCGGGAGGCGGGAGACCCAGTACTTC	CASSPPTSGRRETQYF
-	TRBV29-1	TRBJ2-3	-	TGCAGCGGGGACAACACAGATACGCAGTATTTT	CSGDNTDTQYF
-	TRBV5-6	TRBJ1-3	TRBD1	TGTGCCAGCAGCTCCCACAGGGGGCTAGGAAACACCATATATTTT	CASSSHRGLGNTIYF
-	TRBV7-9	TRBJ1-2	-	TGTGCCAGCAGCAGGGACACGAGGGGCTACACCTTC	CASSRDTRGYTF
-	TRBV10-3	TRBJ1-1	-	TGTGCCATCCCCGCCGGCGGGAATGCTGAAGCTTTCTTT	CAIPAGGNAEAFF
-	TRBV18	TRBJ1-1	-	TGTGCCAGCTCACTCGCGGCCATGAACACTGAAGCTTTCTTT	CASSLAAMNTEAFF
-	TRBV18	TRBJ1-4	-	TGTGCCAGCTCACCACGCCAGGGGCGGGATGAAAAACTGTTTTTT	CASSPRQGRDEKLFF
-	TRBV27	TRBJ2-1	-	TGTGCCAGCAGTATTCCGGGGCGGTACAATGAGCAGTTCTTC	CASSIPGRYNEQFF